The TCR beta chain under discussion was sequenced for a study of T-cell memory formation after mild COVID-19. Study-level findings and limits: Researchers could not confirm that second-wave clones peaking on day 37 targeted SARS-CoV-2.

A word on this clonotype: Antigen specificity is unknown.

TCRdb ran MiXCR on the 5' RACE reads and lists one entry per CDR3 protein. The data contain roughly 190,000 distinct CDR3 sequences, over 9.5% of them singletons. The CDR3 is 13 amino acids. Deletions cut 0 bases from V and 11 bases from J, with 13 bases between. In germline, CDR1 is MNHEY, CDR2 SVGAGI. This sequence was found in a man aged 18 to 30 who had mild COVID-19 (a few samples of this study predate the infection). Cell type and time point are not known. Source material: PBMCs or a T cell subset sorted from them (not recorded which). The chain combines TRBV6-5 with TRBJ2-5, with no clear D. In DNA, the CDR3 is TGTGCCAGCAGTTACTCGAGTTGGTCCTCTCAGTACTTC. Amino acid sequence: CASSYSSWSSQYF.